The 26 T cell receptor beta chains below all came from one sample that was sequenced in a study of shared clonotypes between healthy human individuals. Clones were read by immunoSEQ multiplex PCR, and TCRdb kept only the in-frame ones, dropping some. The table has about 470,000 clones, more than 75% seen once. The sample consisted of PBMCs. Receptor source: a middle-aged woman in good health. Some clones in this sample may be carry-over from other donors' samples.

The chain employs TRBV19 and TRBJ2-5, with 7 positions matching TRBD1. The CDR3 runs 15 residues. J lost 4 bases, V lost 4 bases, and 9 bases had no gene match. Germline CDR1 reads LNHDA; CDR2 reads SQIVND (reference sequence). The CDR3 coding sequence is TGTGCCAGTAGTACCCGACAGGGAACGGGAGAGACCCAGTACTTC. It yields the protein CASSTRQGTGETQYF.

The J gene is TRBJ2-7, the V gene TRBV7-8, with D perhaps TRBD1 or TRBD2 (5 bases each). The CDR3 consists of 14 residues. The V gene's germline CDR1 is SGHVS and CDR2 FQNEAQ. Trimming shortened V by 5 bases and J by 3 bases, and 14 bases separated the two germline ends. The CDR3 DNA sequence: TGTGCCAGCAGCAAGGGACCTAACGACTACGAGCAGTACTTC. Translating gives CASSKGPNDYEQYF.

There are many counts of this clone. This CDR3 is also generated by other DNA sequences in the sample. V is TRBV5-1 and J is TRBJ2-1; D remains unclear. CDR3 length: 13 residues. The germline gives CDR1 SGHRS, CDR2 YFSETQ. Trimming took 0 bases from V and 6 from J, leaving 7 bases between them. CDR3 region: CASSLVGVNEQFF. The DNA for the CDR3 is TGCGCCAGCAGCTTGGTCGGAGTCAATGAGCAGTTCTTC.

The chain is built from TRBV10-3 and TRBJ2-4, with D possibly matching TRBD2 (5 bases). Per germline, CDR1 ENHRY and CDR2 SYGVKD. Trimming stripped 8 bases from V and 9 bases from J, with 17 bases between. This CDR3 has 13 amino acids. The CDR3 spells CAIQAGPGSIQYF. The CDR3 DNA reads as TGTGCCATCCAGGCCGGTCCGGGGTCCATTCAGTACTTC.

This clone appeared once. This chain's CDR3 is CATSRARQENTEAFF. The CDR3 bases are TGTGCCACCAGCAGGGCCCGACAAGAAAACACTGAAGCTTTCTTT. This chain connects TRBV15 to TRBJ1-1; D gene uncertain. Trimming cost V 3 bases and J 2 bases, with 13 bases left between them. Looked up from germline, CDR1 is LNHNV and CDR2 is YYDKDF (reference sequence). The CDR3 consists of 15 residues.

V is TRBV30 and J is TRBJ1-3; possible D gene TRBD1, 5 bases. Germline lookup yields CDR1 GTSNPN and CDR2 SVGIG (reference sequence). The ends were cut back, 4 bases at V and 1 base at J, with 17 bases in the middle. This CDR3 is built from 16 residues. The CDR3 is CAWMPSVGLSGNTIYF. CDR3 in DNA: TGTGCCTGGATGCCTAGTGTGGGGCTTTCTGGAAACACCATATATTTT. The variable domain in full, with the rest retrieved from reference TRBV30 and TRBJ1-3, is SQTIHQWPATLVQPVGSPLSLECTVEGTSNPNLYWYRQAAGRGLQLLFYSVGIGQISSEVPQNLSASRPQDRQFILSSKKLLLSDSGFYLCAWMPSVGLSGNTIYFGEGSWLTVV.

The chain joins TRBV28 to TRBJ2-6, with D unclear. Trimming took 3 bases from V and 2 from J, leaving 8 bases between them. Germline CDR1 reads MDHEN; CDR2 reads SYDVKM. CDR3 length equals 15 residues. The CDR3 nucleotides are TGTGCCAGCAGTTTTACGGTGGCTGGGGCCAACGTCCTGACTTTC. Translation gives CASSFTVAGANVLTF.

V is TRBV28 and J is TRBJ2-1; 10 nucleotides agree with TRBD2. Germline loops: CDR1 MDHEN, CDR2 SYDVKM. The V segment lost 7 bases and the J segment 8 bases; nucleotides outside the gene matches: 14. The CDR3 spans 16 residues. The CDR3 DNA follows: TGTGCCAGCACTTTTGGGCCTAGCGGGAGTGTCTATGAGCAGTTCTTC. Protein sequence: CASTFGPSGSVYEQFF.

The chain's CDR3 is CASRLPGRSNQPQHF. CDR3 in DNA: TGTGCAAGTCGCTTACCGGGCAGGAGCAATCAGCCCCAGCATTTT. V is TRBV12-2 and J is TRBJ1-5. TRBV12-2 has pseudogene status. The CDR3 is 15 residues long.

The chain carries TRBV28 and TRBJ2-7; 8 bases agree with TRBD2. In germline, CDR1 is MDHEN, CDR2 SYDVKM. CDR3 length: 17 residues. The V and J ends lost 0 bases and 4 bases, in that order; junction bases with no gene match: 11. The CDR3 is CASSLWSFKRELYEQYF. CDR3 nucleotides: TGTGCCAGCAGTTTATGGTCGTTCAAGCGGGAGTTATACGAGCAGTACTTC.

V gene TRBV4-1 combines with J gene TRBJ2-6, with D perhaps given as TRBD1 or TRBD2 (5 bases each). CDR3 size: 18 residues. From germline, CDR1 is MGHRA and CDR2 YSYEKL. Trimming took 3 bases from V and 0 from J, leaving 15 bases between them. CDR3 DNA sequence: TGCGCCAGCAGCCACGCCGGGACGGCACGCTCTGGGGCCAACGTCCTGACTTTC. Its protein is CASSHAGTARSGANVLTF.

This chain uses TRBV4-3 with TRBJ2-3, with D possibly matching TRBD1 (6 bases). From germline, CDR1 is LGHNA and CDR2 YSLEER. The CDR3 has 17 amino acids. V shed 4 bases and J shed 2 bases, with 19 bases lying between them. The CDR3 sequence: CASSPSIPGHNTDTQYF. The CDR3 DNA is TGCGCCAGCAGCCCTTCTATACCGGGACACAACACAGATACGCAGTATTTT.

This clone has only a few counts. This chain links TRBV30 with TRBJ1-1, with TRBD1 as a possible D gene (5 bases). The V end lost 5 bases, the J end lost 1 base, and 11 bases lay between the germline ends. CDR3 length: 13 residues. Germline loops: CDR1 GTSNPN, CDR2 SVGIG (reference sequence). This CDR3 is CAWSGGRNTEAFF. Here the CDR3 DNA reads TGTGCCTGGTCCGGGGGTAGGAACACTGAAGCTTTCTTT.

The CDR3, as DNA: TGCAGCTATGGGGCTGCTCAAGAGACCCAGTACTTC. Translating it yields CSYGAAQETQYF. The chain combines TRBV29-1 with TRBJ2-5; TRBD1 might be the D (5 bases). The V gene lost 8 bases and the J gene lost 2 bases, with 12 bases spanning the gap. CDR1 SQVTM and CDR2 ANQGSEA come from the germline V gene. The CDR3 is 12 residues long. Full variable domain (rest looked up from reference TRBV29-1 and TRBJ2-5): SAVISQKPSRDICQRGTSLTIQCQVDSQVTMMFWYRQQPGQSLTLIATANQGSEATYESGFVIDKFPISRPNLTFSTLTVSNMSPEDSSIYLCSYGAAQETQYFGPGTRLLVL.

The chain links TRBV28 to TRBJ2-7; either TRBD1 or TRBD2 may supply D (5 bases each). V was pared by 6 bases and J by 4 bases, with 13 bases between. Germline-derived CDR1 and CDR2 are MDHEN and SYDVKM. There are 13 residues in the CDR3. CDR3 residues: CASRPEGLYEQYF. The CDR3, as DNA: TGTGCCAGCAGACCTGAGGGGTTATACGAGCAGTACTTC.

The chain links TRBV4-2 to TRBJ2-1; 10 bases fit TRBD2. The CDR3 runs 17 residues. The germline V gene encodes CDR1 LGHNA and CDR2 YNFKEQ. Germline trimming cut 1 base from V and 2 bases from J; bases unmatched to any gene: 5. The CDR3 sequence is CASSQASGRYPYNEQFF. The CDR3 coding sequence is TGTGCCAGCAGCCAAGCTAGCGGGAGATACCCCTACAATGAGCAGTTCTTC.

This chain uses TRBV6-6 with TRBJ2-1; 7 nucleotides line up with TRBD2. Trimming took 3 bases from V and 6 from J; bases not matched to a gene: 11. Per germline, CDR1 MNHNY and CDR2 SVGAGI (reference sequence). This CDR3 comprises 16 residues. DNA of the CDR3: TGTGCCAGCAGTTATGGTGCGGGAGTACTCATCAATGAGCAGTTCTTC. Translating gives CASSYGAGVLINEQFF.

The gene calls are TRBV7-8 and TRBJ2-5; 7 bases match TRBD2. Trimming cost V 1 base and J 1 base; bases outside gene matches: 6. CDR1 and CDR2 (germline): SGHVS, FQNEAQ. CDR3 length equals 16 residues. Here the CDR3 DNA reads TGTGCCAGCAGCTTAGAGGGGCGGGAGCCCCAAGAGACCCAGTACTTC. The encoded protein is CASSLEGREPQETQYF.

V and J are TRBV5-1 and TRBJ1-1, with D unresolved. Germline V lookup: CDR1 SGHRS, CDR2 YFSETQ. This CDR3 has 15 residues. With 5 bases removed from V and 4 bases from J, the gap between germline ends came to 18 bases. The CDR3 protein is CASSPSWERGTEAFF. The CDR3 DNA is TGCGCCAGCAGTCCAAGTTGGGAACGAGGCACTGAAGCTTTCTTT.

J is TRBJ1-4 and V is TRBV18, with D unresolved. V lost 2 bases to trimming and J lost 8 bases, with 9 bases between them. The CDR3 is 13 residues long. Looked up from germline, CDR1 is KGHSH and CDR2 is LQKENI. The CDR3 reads CASSPNREEKLFF. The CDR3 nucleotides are TGTGCCAGCTCACCAAACCGGGAAGAAAAACTGTTTTTT.

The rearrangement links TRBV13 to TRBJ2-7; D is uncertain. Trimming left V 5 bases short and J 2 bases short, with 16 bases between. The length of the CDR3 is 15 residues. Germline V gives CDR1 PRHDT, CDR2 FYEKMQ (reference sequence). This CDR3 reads CASSDSLRRPYEQYF. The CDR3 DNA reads TGTGCCAGCAGCGACTCTTTGCGGCGACCCTACGAGCAGTACTTC.

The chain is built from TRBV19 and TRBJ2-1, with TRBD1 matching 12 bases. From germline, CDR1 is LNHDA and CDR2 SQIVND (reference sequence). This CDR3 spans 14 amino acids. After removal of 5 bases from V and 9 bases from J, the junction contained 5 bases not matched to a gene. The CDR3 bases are TGTGCCAGTAGTCCCGGGACAGGGGGCGGTGAGCAGTTCTTC. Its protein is CASSPGTGGGEQFF.

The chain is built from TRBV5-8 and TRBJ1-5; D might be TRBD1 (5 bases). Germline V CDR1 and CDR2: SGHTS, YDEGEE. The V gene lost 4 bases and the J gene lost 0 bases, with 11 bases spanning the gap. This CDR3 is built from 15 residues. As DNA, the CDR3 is TGTGCCAGCAGCCACCCTGGACATAGCAATCAGCCCCAGCATTTT. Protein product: CASSHPGHSNQPQHF.

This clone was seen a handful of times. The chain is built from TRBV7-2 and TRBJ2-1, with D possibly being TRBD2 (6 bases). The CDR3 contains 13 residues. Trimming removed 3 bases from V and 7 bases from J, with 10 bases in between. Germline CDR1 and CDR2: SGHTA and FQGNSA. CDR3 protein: CASSFPGRNEQFF. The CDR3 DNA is TGTGCCAGCAGCTTCCCAGGGAGGAATGAGCAGTTCTTC.

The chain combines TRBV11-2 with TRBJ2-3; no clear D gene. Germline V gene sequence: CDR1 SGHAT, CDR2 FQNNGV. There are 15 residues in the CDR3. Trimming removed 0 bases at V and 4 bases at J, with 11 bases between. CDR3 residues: CASSLDSRWSDTQYF. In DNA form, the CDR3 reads TGTGCCAGCAGCTTAGACTCCCGGTGGTCAGATACGCAGTATTTT.

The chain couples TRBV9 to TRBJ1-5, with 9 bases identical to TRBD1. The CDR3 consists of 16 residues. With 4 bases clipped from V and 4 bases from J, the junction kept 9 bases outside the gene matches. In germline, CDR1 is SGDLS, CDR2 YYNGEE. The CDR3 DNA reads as TGTGCCAGCAGCAAATCGGGGACAGGGTTTAATCAGCCCCAGCATTTT. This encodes CASSKSGTGFNQPQHF.